This T cell receptor beta chain originates from a study of regulatory T cells in long-lasting Graves disease. About the study: It was over 5 years of antithyroid drugs, with positive TSH receptor antibodies, that meant persistent Graves' disease.

The time point was: persistent/refractory GD, antithyroid drugs over 5 years with positive TRAb. Following extraction of RNA from PBMCs, that RNA was used to make the TCR library. Approximately 9.6 milliliters of peripheral blood were drawn into EDTA tubes. This CDR3 region has 16 residues. Germline V gives CDR1 SQVTM, CDR2 ANQGSEA. The germline V and J ends were trimmed by 4 bases and 2 bases, with 15 bases remaining between them. Building the TCR beta libraries relied on iRepertoire HTBI primers, and CDR3 regions underwent Arm-PCR. TCRdb ran MiXCR on the multiplex PCR reads and lists one entry per CDR3 protein. The top ten clones hold approximately 26% of a sample with around 400,000 distinct CDR3 sequences, about 25% of them seen once.

This sample comprised peripheral blood mononuclear cells (PBMCs), obtained when the disease was refractory, from a patient treated with antithyroid drugs. The gene calls are TRBV29-1 and TRBJ2-6, with D perhaps matching TRBD1 or TRBD2 (6 bases each). The receptor was isolated from a female donor with Graves disease. CDR3 sequence: CSVGGSEGAGANVLTF. The CDR3 DNA reads as TGCAGCGTTGGGGGCTCGGAGGGGGCTGGGGCCAACGTCCTGACTTTC.